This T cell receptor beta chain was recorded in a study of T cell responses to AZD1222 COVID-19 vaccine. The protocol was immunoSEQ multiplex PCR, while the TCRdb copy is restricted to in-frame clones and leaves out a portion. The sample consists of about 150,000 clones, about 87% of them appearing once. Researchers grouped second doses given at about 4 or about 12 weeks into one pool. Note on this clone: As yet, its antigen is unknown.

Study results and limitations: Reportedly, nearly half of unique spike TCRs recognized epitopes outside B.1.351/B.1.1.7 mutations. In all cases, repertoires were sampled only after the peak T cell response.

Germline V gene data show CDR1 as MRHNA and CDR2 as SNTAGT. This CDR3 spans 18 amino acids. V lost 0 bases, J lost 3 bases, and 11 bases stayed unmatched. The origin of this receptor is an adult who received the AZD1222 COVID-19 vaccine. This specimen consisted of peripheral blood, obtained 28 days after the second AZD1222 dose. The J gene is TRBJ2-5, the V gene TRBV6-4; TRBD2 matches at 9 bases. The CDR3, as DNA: TGTGCCAGCAGTGACTCTAAGGGGCAGCGGGAGGCCAAAGAGACCCAGTACTTC. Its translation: CASSDSKGQREAKETQYF.